This section outlines one TCR beta chain sequence together with its context. The antigen remains undetermined. The data were taken from a study of post-analysis software for immune sequencing data. Across the study: In terms of disease course, relapsing-remitting, secondary progressive and progressive-relapsing multiple sclerosis were included. Study-wide results and limits: A handful of TRBV segments (TRBV5-6, TRBV5-1 and TRBV20-1 among them) occurred more frequently in patients than in controls. Multiple sclerosis patients had significantly lower normalized Chao1 diversity than controls.

Every TCR beta cDNA library bore unique molecular identifiers. Researchers reported 400,000 to 600,000 cDNA molecules coming from around 1 to 9.1 million T cells. TCRdb analysed the PCR reads with MiXCR anew, one entry per CDR3 protein. The sample has 820,000 or so distinct CDR3 sequences, approximately 57% seen once; the top ten hold approximately 4.4%. The CDR3 extends over 17 amino acids. With V trimmed by 0 bases and J by 3 bases, 11 bases remained unmatched. Germline V gene sequence: CDR1 SGHDN, CDR2 FVKESK. Sequenced sample: blood. The chain combines TRBV14 with TRBJ2-7, with 7 bases lining up with TRBD1. This receptor was obtained from a girl aged 5 to 17 with multiple sclerosis. The CDR3 region has the DNA TGTGCCAGCAGCCAAGATGGGTACAGGGGCTATTACTACGAGCAGTACTTC. Protein sequence: CASSQDGYRGYYYEQYF.